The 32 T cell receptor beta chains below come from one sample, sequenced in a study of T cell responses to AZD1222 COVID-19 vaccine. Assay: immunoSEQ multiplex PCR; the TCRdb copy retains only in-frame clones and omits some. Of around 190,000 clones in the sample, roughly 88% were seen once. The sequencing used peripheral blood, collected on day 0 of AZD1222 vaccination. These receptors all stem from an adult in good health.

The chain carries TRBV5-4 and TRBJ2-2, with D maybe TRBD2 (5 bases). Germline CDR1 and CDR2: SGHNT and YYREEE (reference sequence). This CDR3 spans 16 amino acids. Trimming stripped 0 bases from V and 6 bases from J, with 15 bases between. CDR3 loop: CASSLDPGVYSGELFF. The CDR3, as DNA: TGTGCCAGCAGCTTGGACCCCGGGGTGTATTCCGGGGAGCTGTTTTTT.

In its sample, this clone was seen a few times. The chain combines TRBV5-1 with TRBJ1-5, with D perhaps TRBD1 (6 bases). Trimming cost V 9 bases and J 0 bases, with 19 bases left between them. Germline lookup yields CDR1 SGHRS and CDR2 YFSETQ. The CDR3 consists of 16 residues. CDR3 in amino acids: CATPGERDYSNQPQHF. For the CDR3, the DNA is TGCGCCACCCCAGGGGAGAGGGATTATAGCAATCAGCCCCAGCATTTT.

CDR3: CASSPLRRMNTEAFF. In nucleotides, the CDR3 is TGTGCCAGTAGCCCTTTACGCCGGATGAACACTGAAGCTTTCTTT. The chain recombines TRBV19 with TRBJ1-1; D is unresolved. V lost 6 bases and J 0 bases, leaving 14 bases between the germline ends. The CDR3 consists of 15 residues. CDR1 LNHDA and CDR2 SQIVND come from the germline V gene (reference sequence).

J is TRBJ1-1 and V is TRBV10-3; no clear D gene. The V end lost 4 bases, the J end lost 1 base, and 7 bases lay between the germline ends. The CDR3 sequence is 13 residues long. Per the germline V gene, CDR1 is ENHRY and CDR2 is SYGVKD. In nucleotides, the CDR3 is TGTGCCATCAGTGGGGTAGAGAACACTGAAGCTTTCTTT. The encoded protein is CAISGVENTEAFF.

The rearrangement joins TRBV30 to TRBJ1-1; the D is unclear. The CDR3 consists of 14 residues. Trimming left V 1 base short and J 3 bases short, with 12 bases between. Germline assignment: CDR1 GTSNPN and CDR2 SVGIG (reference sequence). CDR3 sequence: CAWSGTEGYTEAFF. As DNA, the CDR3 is TGTGCCTGGAGTGGTACCGAAGGGTACACTGAAGCTTTCTTT.

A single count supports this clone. CDR3 sequence reads: CASRLAGGSYEQYF. CDR3 nucleotide sequence: TGTGCCAGCAGACTAGCGGGAGGATCCTACGAGCAGTACTTC. The genes are TRBV5-5 and TRBJ2-7; 12 nucleotides align to TRBD2. V shed 5 bases, J shed 1 base, and the junction held 1 base outside the gene matches. This CDR3 is built from 14 residues. Germline CDR1 reads SGHKS; CDR2 reads YYEKEE (reference sequence). The variable domain in full, completed from reference TRBV5-5 and TRBJ2-7, reads DAGVTQSPTHLIKTRGQQVTLRCSPISGHKSVSWYQQVLGQGPQFIFQYYEKEERGRGNFPDRFSARQFPNYSSELNVNALLLGDSALYLCASRLAGGSYEQYFGPGTRLTVT.

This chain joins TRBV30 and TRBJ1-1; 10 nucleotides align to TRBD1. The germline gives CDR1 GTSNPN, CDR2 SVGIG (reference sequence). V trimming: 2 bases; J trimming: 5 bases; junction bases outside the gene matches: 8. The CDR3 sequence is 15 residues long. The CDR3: CAWSPRTGGYTEAFF. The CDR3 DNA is TGTGCCTGGAGTCCCCGGACAGGGGGATATACTGAAGCTTTCTTT.

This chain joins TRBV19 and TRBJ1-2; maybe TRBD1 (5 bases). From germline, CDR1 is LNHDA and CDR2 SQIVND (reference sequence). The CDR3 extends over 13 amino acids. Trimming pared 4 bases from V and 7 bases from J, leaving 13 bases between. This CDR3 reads CASSTQGLGGYTF. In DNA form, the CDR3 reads TGTGCCAGTAGTACCCAGGGTTTGGGTGGCTACACCTTC.

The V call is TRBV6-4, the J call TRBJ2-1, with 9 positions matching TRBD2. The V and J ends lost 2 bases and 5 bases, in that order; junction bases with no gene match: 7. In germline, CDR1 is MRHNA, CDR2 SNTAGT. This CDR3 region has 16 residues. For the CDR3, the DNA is TGTGCCAGCAGTGACACAGCTAGCGGGGACAACAATGAGCAGTTCTTC. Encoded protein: CASSDTASGDNNEQFF.

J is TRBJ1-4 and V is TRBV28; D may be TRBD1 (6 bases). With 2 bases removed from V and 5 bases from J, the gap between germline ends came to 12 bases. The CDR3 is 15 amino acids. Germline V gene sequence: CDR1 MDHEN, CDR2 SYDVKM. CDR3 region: CASSLATGSNEKLFF. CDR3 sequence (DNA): TGTGCCAGCAGTTTAGCGACAGGATCCAATGAAAAACTGTTTTTT.

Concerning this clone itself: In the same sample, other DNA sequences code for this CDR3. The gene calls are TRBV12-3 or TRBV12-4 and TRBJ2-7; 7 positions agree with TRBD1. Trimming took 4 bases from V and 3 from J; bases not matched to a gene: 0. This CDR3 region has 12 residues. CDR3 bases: TGTGCCAGCAGTTCAGGGGGCTACGAGCAGTACTTC. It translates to CASSSGGYEQYF.

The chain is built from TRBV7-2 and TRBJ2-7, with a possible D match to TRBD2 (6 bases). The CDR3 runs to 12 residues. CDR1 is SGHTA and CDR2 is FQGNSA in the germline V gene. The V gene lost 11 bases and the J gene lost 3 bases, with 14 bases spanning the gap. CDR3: CASSGVSYEQYF. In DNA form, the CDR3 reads TGTGCCTCCTCGGGAGTAAGCTACGAGCAGTACTTC.

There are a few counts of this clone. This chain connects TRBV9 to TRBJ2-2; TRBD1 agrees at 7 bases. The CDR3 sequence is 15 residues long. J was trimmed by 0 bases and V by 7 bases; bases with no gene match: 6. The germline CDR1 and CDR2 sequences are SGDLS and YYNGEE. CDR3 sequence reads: CASARTGSNTGELFF. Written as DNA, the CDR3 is TGTGCCAGCGCTAGGACAGGCTCGAACACCGGGGAGCTGTTTTTT.

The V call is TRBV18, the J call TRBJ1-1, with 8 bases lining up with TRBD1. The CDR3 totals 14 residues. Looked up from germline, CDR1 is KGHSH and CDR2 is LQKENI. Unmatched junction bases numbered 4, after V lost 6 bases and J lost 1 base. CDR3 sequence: CASSFGTGNTEAFF. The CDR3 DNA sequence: TGTGCCAGCTCGTTCGGGACAGGGAACACTGAAGCTTTCTTT.

The CDR3 is CASSRKDGRGSGNTIYF. CDR3 DNA: TGTGCCAGCAGCCGGAAGGATGGCCGTGGCTCTGGAAACACCATATATTTT. The chain carries TRBV3-1 (or the pseudogene TRBV3-2) and TRBJ1-3; D is unclear. V was shortened by 4 bases and J by 0 bases, with 16 bases between the two germline ends. There are 17 residues in the CDR3. Germline values: CDR1 LGHDT, CDR2 YNNKEL (reference sequence).

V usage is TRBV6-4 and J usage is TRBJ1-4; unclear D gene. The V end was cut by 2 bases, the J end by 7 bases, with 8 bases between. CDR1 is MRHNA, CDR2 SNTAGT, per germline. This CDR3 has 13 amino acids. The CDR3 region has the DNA TGTGCCAGCAGTGACACCGTGGGTGAAAAACTGTTTTTT. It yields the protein CASSDTVGEKLFF.

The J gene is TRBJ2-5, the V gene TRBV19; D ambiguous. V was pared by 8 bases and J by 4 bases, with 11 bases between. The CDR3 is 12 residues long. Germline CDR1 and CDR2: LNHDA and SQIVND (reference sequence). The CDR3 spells CASAQWGETQYF. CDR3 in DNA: TGTGCCAGTGCCCAATGGGGAGAGACCCAGTACTTC.

The CDR3 bases are TGTGCCATCAGTGAGATCGGTCCGTCTAACTACGAGCAGTACTTC. Its protein is CAISEIGPSNYEQYF. The gene calls are TRBV10-3 and TRBJ2-7; D gene uncertain. The germline V gene encodes CDR1 ENHRY and CDR2 SYGVKD. Trimming took off 2 bases at V and 3 bases at J, with 14 bases between the two ends. The CDR3 sequence is 15 residues long.

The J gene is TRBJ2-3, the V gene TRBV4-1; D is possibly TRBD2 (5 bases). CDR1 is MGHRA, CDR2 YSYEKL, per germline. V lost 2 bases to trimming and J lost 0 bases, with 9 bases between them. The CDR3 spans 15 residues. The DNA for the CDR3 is TGCGCCAGCAGCCAACCAGGAGGCAGCACAGATACGCAGTATTTT. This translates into CASSQPGGSTDTQYF.

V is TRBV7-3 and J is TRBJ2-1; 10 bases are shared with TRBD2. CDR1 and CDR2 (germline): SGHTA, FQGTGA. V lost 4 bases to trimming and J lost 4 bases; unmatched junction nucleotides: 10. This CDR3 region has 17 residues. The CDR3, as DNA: TGTGCCAGCAGCTCCCTAAGACTAGCGGGTCTTTACAATGAGCAGTTCTTC. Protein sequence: CASSSLRLAGLYNEQFF.

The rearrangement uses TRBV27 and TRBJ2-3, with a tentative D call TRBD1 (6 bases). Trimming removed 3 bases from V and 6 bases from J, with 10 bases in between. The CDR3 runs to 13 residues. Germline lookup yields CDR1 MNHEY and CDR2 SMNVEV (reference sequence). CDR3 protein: CASSFYGGDTQYF. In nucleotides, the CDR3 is TGTGCCAGCAGTTTCTATGGGGGCGATACGCAGTATTTT.

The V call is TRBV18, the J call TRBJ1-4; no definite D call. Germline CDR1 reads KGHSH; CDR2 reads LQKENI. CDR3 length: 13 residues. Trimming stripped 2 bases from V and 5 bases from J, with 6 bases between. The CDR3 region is CASSPVENEKLFF. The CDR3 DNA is TGTGCCAGCTCACCAGTGGAGAATGAAAAACTGTTTTTT.

CDR3 amino acids: CASSLGGNTGELFF. In DNA form, the CDR3 reads TGTGCCAGCAGTTTAGGGGGGAACACCGGGGAGCTGTTTTTT. This rearrangement joins TRBV28 to TRBJ2-2; D may match TRBD1 or TRBD2 (5 bases each). The V gene's germline CDR1 is MDHEN and CDR2 SYDVKM. The CDR3 runs to 14 residues. V was pared by 2 bases and J by 1 base, with 5 bases between.

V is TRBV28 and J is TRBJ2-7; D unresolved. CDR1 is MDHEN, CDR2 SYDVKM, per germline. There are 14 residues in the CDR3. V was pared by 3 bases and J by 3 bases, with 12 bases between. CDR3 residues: CASSFWQIHYEQYF. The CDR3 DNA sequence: TGTGCCAGCAGTTTTTGGCAAATCCACTACGAGCAGTACTTC. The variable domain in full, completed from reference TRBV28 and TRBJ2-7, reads DVKVTQSSRYLVKRTGEKVFLECVQDMDHENMFWYRQDPGLGLRLIYFSYDVKMKEKGDIPEGYSVSREKKERFSLILESASTNQTSMYLCASSFWQIHYEQYFGPGTRLTVT.

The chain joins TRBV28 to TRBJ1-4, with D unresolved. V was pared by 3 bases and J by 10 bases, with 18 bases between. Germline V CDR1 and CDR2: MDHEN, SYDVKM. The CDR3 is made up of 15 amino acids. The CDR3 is CASSLDVGLDGKLFF. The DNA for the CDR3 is TGTGCCAGCAGTTTGGATGTAGGGCTAGATGGAAAACTGTTTTTT.

The CDR3 region is CASSPEMGFATFF. The CDR3 region has the DNA TGTGCCAGCAGCCCCGAGATGGGGTTTGCAACTTTCTTT. V is TRBV9 and J is TRBJ1-1; D remains ambiguous. The V end lost 4 bases, the J end lost 12 bases, and 19 bases lay between the germline ends. The germline V gene encodes CDR1 SGDLS and CDR2 YYNGEE. The length of the CDR3 is 13 residues.

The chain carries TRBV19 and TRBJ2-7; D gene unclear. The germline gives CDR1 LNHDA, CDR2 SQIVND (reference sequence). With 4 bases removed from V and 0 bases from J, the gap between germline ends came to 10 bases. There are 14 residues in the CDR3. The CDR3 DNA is TGTGCCAGTAGTAGCGAAATGAGCTCCTACGAGCAGTACTTC. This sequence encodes CASSSEMSSYEQYF.

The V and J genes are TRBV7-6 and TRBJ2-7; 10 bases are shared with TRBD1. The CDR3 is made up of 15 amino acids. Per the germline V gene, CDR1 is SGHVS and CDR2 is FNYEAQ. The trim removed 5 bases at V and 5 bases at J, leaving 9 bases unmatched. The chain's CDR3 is CASSASRTGGHEQYF. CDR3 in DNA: TGTGCCAGCAGCGCATCTCGGACAGGGGGGCACGAGCAGTACTTC.

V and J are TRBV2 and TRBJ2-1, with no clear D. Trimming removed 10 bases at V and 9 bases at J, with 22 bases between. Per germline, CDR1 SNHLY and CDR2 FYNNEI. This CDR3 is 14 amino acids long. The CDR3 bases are TGTGCCATTCCAGGCCTCAGCTTAGCAGGTGAGCAGTTCTTC. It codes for CAIPGLSLAGEQFF. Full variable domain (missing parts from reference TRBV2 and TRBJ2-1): EPEVTQTPSHQVTQMGQEVILRCVPISNHLYFYWYRQILGQKVEFLVSFYNNEISEKSEIFDDQFSVERPDGSNFTLKIRSTKLEDSAMYFCAIPGLSLAGEQFFGPGTRLTVL.

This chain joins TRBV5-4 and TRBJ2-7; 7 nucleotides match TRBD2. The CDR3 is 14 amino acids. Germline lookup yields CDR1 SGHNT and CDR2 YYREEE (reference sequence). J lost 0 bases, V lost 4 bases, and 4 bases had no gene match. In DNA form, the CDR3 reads TGTGCCAGCAGCCCTGGGAGGGGCTCCTACGAGCAGTACTTC. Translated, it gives CASSPGRGSYEQYF.

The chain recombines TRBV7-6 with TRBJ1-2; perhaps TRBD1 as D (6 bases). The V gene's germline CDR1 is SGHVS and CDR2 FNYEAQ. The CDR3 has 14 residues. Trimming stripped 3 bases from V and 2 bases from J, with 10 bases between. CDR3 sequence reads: CASSLGAGNYGYTF. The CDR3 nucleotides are TGTGCCAGCAGCTTGGGGGCAGGGAACTATGGCTACACCTTC.

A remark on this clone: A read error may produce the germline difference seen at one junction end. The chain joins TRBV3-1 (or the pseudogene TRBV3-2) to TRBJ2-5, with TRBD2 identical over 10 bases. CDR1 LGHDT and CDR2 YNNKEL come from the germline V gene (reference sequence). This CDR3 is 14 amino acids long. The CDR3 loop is CASRSAGGPETRYF. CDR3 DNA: TGTGCCAGCAGGTCAGCGGGGGGGCCAGAGACCCGGTACTTC.